The source of this TCR beta chain is a study of blood T cell repertoires in COVID-19. About the study: There were acute and convalescent COVID-19 samples, and they came from the United States, Italy and Spain. PBMCs, B-cell-depleted T cells, or T cells provided the cDNA or gDNA that made up the material.

The trim removed 7 bases at V and 5 bases at J, leaving 8 bases unmatched. The CDR3 loop spans 14 amino acids. The V gene's germline CDR1 is SGHRS and CDR2 YFSETQ. TCRdb's copy holds only in-frame clones and misses some; the assay was immunoSEQ multiplex PCR. The table includes approximately 70,000 clones, around 84% detected once. V and J are TRBV5-1 and TRBJ2-2, with TRBD2 matching 7 bases. Material for sequencing was peripheral blood. This receptor was identified in a man aged 65 to 85 with active or convalescent COVID-19. The CDR3 nucleotides are TGCGCCAGCGTCGGCGGGAGCGGTACCGGGGAGCTGTTTTTT. It yields the protein CASVGGSGTGELFF.